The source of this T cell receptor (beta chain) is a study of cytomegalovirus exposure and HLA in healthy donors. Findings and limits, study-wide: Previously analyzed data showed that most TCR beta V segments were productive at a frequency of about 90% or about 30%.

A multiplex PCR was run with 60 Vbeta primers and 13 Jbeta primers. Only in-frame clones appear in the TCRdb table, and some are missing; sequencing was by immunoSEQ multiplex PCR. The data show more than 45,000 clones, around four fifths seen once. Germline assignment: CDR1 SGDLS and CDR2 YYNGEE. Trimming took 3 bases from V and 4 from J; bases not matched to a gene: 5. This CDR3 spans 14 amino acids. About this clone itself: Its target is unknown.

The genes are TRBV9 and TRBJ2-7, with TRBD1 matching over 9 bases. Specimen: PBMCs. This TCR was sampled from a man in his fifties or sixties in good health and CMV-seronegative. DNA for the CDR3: TGTGCCAGCAGCGGCCGGGACAGGGAGTACGAGCAGTACTTC. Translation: CASSGRDREYEQYF.